This TCR beta chain was found in a study of CXCR3-negative and CXCR3-positive naive CD8 T cells. Study-wide results and caveats: Memory CD8+ T cell repertoires were far less diverse than both naive subsets. Similar TRBV-TRBJ usage characterized naive CXCR3-negative and CXCR3-positive cells; memory cells differed. More hydrophobic TRB CDR3s occurred in CXCR3-positive than in CXCR3-negative naive cells.

The V gene's germline CDR1 is SGHRS and CDR2 YFSETQ. The CDR3 spans 14 residues. With UMI labels, 5' RACE was used to prepare the TRB cDNA libraries. TCRdb re-called the 5' RACE reads; one entry per CDR3 protein, DNA not given. This sample's table has about 84,000 distinct CDR3 sequences. A word on this clonotype: As yet, its antigen is unknown.

Sequencing input: naive CXCR3+ CD8+ T cells from blood. Subset here: CD45RO-CCR7+CD27+CD95- naive CD8+ T cells expressing CXCR3 (TNR3+). The V gene is TRBV5-1, the J gene TRBJ1-2; TCRdb designates TRBD1, a call that cannot be tested without DNA. This TCR was recovered from a human donor in good health. Some clones in this sample may be carry-over from other donors' samples. The CDR3 loop is CASSSSGTSYGYTF.